This T cell receptor (beta chain) originates from a study of CD8 T cells in Susac syndrome. Study at large: Among sequenced Susac syndrome patients, roughly six had active disease and under ten were in remission.

Random hexamers were used to reverse transcribe roughly 0.45 to 1 ug of RNA. TCR beta CDR3 was amplified by immunoSEQ multiplex PCR. This amplification extended across 54 Vbeta and 13 Jbeta segments. TCRdb used MiXCR to reprocess the immunoSEQ multiplex PCR reads, holding one entry per CDR3 protein. The sample holds around 130,000 distinct CDR3 sequences, over 95% seen once. This CDR3 has 17 amino acids. V dropped 5 bases and J dropped 5; count of bases not matched to a gene: 13. In germline, CDR1 is SGHTA, CDR2 FQGNSA. The receptor comes from a human donor with Susac syndrome. The sample was CD4+ T cells from PBMCs. The chain couples TRBV7-2 to TRBJ1-2; TRBD1 matches 11 bases. The CDR3 DNA sequence: TGTGCCAGCAGCCCGCCGGGACAGGGGGTCTTATTGTATGGCTACACCTTC. Its translation: CASSPPGQGVLLYGYTF.